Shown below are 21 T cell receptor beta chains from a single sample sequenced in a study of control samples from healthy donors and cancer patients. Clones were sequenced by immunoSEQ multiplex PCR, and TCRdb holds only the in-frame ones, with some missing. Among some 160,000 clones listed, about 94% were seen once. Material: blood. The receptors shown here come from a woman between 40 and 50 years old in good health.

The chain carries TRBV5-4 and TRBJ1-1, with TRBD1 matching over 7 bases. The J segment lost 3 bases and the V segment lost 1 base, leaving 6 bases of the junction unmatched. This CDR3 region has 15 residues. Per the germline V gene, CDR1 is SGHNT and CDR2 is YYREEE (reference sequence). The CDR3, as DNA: TGTGCCAGCAGCTTGTGGGCAGGGGGGTACACTGAAGCTTTCTTT. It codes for CASSLWAGGYTEAFF.

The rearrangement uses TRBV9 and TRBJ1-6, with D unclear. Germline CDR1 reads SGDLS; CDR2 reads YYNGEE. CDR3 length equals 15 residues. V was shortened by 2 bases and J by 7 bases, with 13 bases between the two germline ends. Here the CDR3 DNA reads TGTGCCAGCAGCGTTGACGGCAAGCCGAATTCACCCCTCCACTTT. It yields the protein CASSVDGKPNSPLHF. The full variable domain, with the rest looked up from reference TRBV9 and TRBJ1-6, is DSGVTQTPKHLITATGQRVTLRCSPRSGDLSVYWYQQSLDQGLQFLIQYYNGEERAKGNILERFSAQQFPDLHSELNLSSLELGDSALYFCASSVDGKPNSPLHFGNGTRLTVT.

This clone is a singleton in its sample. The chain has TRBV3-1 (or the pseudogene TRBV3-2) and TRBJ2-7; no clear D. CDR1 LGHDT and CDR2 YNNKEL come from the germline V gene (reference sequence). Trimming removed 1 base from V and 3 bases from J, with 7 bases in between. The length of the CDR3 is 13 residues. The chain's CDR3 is CASSQGVFYEQYF. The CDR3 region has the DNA TGTGCCAGCAGCCAAGGGGTTTTCTACGAGCAGTACTTC.

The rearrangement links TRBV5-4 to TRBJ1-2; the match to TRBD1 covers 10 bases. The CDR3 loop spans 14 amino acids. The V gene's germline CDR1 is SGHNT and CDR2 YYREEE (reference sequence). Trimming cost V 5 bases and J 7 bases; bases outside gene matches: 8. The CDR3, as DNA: TGTGCCAGCAGAGCTGGACAGGGGGAGGGTGGCTACACCTTC. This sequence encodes CASRAGQGEGGYTF. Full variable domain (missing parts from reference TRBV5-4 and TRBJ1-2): ETGVTQSPTHLIKTRGQQVTLRCSSQSGHNTVSWYQQALGQGPQFIFQYYREEENGRGNFPPRFSGLQFPNYSSELNVNALELDDSALYLCASRAGQGEGGYTFGSGTRLTVV.

The chain's CDR3 is CAWSAGGSSYNEQFF. In DNA form, the CDR3 reads TGTGCCTGGTCTGCCGGGGGGAGCTCCTACAATGAGCAGTTCTTC. The chain recombines TRBV30 with TRBJ2-1; TRBD2 aligns across 7 bases. CDR1 is GTSNPN and CDR2 is SVGIG in the germline V gene (reference sequence). The J segment lost 0 bases and the V segment lost 5 bases, leaving 7 bases of the junction unmatched. The CDR3 is 15 amino acids.

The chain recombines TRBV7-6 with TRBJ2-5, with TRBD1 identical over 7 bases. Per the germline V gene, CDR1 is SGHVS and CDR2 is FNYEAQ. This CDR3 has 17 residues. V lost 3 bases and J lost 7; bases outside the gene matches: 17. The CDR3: CASSLPRRQGAVGTQYF. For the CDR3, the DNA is TGTGCCAGCAGCTTGCCCCGGAGACAGGGTGCGGTCGGGACCCAGTACTTC.

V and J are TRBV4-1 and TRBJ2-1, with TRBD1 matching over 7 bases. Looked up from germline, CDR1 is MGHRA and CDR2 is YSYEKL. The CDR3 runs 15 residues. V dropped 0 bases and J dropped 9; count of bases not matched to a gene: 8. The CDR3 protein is CASSQDRDSFGEQFF. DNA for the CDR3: TGCGCCAGCAGCCAAGATAGGGACAGTTTCGGTGAGCAGTTCTTC.

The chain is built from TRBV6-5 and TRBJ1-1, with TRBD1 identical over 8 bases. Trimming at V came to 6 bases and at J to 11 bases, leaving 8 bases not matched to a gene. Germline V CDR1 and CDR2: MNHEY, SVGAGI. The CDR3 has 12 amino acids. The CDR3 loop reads CASSQGQGMAFF. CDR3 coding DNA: TGTGCCAGCAGCCAAGGACAGGGAATGGCTTTCTTT.

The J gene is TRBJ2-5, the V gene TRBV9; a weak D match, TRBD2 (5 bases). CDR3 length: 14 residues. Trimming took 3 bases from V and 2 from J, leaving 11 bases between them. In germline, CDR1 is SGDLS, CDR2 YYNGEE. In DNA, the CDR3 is TGTGCCAGCAGCGGCCGTCGAGGGCAAGAGACCCAGTACTTC. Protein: CASSGRRGQETQYF.

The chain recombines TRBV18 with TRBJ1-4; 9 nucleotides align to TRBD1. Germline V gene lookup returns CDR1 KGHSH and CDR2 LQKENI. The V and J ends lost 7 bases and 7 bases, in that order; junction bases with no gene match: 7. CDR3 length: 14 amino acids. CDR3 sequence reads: CASFPGTGIEKLFF. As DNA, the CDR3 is TGTGCCAGCTTCCCCGGGACAGGGATTGAAAAACTGTTTTTT.

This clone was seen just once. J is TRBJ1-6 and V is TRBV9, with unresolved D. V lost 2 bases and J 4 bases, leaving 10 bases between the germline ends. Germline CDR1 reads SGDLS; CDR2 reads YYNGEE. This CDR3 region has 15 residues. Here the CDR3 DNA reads TGTGCCAGCAGCGTTAGCAGTGTGTATAATTCACCCCTCCACTTT. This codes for CASSVSSVYNSPLHF.

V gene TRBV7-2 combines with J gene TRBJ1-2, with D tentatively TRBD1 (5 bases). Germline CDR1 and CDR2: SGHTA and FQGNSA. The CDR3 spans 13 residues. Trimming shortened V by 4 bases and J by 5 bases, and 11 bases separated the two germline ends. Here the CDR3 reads CASSSRVGYGYTF. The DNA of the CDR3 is TGTGCCAGCAGCTCCAGGGTTGGGTATGGCTACACCTTC.

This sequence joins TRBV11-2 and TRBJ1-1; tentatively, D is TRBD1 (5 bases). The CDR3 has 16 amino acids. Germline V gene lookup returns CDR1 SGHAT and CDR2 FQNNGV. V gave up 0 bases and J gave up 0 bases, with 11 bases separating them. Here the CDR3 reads CASSLESGTMNTEAFF. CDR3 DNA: TGTGCCAGCAGCTTAGAGTCTGGGACCATGAACACTGAAGCTTTCTTT.

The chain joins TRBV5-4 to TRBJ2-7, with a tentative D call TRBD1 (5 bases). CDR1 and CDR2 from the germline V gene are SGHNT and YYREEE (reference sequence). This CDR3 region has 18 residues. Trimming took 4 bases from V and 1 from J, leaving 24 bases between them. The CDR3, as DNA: TGTGCCAGCAGCCTGAGAAGCAGGGCCGAAGAGGATTCCTACGAGCAGTACTTC. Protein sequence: CASSLRSRAEEDSYEQYF.

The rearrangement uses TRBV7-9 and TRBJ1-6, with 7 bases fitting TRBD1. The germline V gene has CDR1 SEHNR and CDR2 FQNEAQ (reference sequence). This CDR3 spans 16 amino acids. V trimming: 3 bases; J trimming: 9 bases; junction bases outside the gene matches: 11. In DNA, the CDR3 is TGTGCCAGCAGCTTCGGACAGGAACTACCTATTTCACCCCTCCACTTT. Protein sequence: CASSFGQELPISPLHF.

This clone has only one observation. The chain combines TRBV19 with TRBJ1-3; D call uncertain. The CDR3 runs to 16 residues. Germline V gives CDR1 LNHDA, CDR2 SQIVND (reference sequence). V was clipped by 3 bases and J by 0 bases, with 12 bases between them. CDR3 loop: CASSMAALFSGNTIYF. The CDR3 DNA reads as TGTGCCAGTAGTATGGCAGCTCTCTTCTCTGGAAACACCATATATTTT.

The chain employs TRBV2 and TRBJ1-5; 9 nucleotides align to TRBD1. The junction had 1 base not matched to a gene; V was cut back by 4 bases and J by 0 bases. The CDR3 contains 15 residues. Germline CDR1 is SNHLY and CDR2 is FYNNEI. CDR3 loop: CASSGTGVSNQPQHF. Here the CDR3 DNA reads TGTGCCAGCAGTGGGACAGGGGTTAGCAATCAGCCCCAGCATTTT.

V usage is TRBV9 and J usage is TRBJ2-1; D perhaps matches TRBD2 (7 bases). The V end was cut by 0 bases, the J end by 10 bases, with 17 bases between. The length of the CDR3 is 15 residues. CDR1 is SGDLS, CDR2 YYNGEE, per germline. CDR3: CASSVAGGFGGEQFF. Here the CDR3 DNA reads TGTGCCAGCAGCGTAGCGGGGGGCTTTGGTGGCGAGCAGTTCTTC.

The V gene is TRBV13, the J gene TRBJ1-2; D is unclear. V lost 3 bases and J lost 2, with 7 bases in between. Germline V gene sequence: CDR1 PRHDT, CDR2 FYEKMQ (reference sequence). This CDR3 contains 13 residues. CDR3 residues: CASSFLGNYGYTF. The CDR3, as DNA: TGTGCCAGCAGCTTCCTTGGGAACTATGGCTACACCTTC.

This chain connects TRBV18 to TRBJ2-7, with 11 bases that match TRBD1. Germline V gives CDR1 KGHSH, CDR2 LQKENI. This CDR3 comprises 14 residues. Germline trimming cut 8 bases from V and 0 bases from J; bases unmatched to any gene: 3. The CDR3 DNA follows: TGTGCCAGCCGGGGACAGGGGGTCTCCTACGAGCAGTACTTC. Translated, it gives CASRGQGVSYEQYF.

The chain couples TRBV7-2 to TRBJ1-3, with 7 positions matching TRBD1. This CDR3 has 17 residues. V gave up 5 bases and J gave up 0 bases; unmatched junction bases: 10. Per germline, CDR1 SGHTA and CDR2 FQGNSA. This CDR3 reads CASSPTTGTVSGNTIYF. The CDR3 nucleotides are TGTGCCAGCAGCCCAACGACAGGGACCGTCTCTGGAAACACCATATATTTT.